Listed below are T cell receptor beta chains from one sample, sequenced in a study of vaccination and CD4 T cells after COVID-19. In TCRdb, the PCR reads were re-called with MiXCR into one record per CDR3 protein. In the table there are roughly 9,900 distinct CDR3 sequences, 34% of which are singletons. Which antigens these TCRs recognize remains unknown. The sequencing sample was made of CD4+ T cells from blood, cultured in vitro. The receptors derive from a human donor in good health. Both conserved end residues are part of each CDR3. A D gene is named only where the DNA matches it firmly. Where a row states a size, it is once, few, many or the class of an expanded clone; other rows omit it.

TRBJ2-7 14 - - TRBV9 TGTGCCAGCAGCTTACAGGGACTCTCCTACGAGCAGTACTTC CASSLQGLSYEQYF
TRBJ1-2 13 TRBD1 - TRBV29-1 TGCAGCGTTATAACAGGGGATGAGTATGGCTACACCTTC CSVITGDEYGYTF
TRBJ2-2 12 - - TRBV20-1 TGCAGTGCAACGTCCTTGACCGGGGAGCTGTTTTTT CSATSLTGELFF
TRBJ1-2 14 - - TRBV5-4 TGTGCCAGCAGCTTCCCAGATTCTAACTATGGCTACACCTTC CASSFPDSNYGYTF
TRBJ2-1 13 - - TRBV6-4 TGTGCCAGCAGTGATCGCTCTAGTGGTGAGCAGTTCTTC CASSDRSSGEQFF
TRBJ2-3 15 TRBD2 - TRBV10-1 TGCGTCAGCAGTGGGAGAGCTAGCGGGGCGGATACGCAGTATTTT CVSSGRASGADTQYF
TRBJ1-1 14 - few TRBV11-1 TGTGCCAGCAGCTTAAAGGGAGGAGGGACTGAAGCTTTCTTT CASSLKGGGTEAFF
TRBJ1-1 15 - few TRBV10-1 TGCGCCAGCAGTGAGTCTGTTGGAGCGAACACTGAAGCTTTCTTT CASSESVGANTEAFF
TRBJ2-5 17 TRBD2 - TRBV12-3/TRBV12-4 TGTGCCAGCAGGGACTCGCGCTGGGGGGGGAAACAAGAGACCCAGTACTTC CASRDSRWGGKQETQYF
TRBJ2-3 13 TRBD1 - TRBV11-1 TGTGCCAGCAGCTTACAGAGGGGGCAGGGTGGGTATTTT CASSLQRGQGGYF
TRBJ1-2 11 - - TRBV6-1 TGTGCCAGCGGGAGGGACGGAGGCTACACCTTC CASGRDGGYTF
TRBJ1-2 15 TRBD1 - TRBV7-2 TGTGCCAGCAGCTCCCGACAGGGAGCTAACTATGGCTACACCTTC CASSSRQGANYGYTF
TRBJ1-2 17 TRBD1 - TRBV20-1 TGCAGTGCTAGAGATCCAAGGACAGGGGGTATGGACTATGGCTACACCTTC CSARDPRTGGMDYGYTF
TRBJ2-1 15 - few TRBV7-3 TGTGCCAGCAGCTTAGTCCCGGTGCAGTACAATGAGCAGTTCTTC CASSLVPVQYNEQFF
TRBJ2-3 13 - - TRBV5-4 TGTGCCAGCTCGGCGAGTTCCACAGATACGCAGTATTTT CASSASSTDTQYF
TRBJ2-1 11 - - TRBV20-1 TGCAGTGCTAGAGATACAAATGAGCAGTTCTTC CSARDTNEQFF
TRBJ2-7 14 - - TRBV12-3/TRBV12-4 TGTGCCAGCACGCAGGTCAGGAGATCGGTGGAGCAGTACTTC CASTQVRRSVEQYF
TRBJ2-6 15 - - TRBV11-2 TGTGCCAGCAGCGGGACCCTCGGTGGGGCCAACGTCCTGACTTTC CASSGTLGGANVLTF
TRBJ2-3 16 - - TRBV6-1 TGTGCCAGCAGTGAATGGTCACCCTCAAGCACAGATACGCAGTATTTT CASSEWSPSSTDTQYF
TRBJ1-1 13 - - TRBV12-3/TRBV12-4 TGTGCCAGCAGTTTAATTGGGGATACTGAAGCTTTCTTT CASSLIGDTEAFF
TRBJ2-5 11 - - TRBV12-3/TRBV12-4 TGTGCCAGCACGTTGCGAGAGACCCAGTACTTC CASTLRETQYF
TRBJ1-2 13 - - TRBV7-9 TGTGCCAGCAGCTCACAGGGCTACTATGGCTACACCTTC CASSSQGYYGYTF
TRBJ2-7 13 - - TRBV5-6 TGTGCCAGCAGACCCCAGGGGCTAGGGGAGCAGTACTTC CASRPQGLGEQYF
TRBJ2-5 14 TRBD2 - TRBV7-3 TGTGCCAGCAGCCGGAGCGGGGCCCAAGAGACCCAGTACTTC CASSRSGAQETQYF
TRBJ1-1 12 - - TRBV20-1 TGCAGAGCGGAGGGACCGAACACTGAAGCTTTCTTT CRAEGPNTEAFF
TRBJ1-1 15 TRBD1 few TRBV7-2 TGTGCCAGCAGCTTAGCGGGGACAGAGAACACTGAAGCTTTCTTT CASSLAGTENTEAFF
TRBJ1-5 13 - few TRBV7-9 TGTGCCAGCAGCTTACAGGGAAATCAGCCCCAGCATTTT CASSLQGNQPQHF
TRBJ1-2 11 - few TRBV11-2 TGTGCCAGCAGCCGCGCGGGAGGCTACACCTTC CASSRAGGYTF
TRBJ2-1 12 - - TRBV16 TGTGCCAGCAGCCCCACAGGGTTTGAGCAGTTCTTC CASSPTGFEQFF
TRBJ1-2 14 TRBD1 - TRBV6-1 TGTGCCAGCATCGCAACCGGGACAGCCTATGGCTACACCTTC CASIATGTAYGYTF
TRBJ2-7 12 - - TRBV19 TGTGCCAGTAGGGACGGATTATACGAGCAGTACTTC CASRDGLYEQYF
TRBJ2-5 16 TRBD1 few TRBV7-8 TGTGCCAGCAGCCCCCGTGAGGCAGGGGGCCAAGAGACCCAGTACTTC CASSPREAGGQETQYF
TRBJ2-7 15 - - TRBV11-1 TGTGCCAGCAGCTTCCTCCGAGGCAGCTCCTACGAGCAGTACTTC CASSFLRGSSYEQYF
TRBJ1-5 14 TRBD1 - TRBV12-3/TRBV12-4 TGTGCCAGCAGCCGTGACAGGGGCAATCAGCCCCAGCATTTT CASSRDRGNQPQHF
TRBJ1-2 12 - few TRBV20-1 TGCAGTGCGGGGGGTACTAACTATGGCTACACCTTC CSAGGTNYGYTF
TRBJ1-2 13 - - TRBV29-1 TGCAGCGTTTTCTCTTGGGGAGACTATGGCTACACCTTC CSVFSWGDYGYTF
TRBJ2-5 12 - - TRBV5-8 TGTGCCAGCAGCTACGCCGAAGAGACCCAGTACTTC CASSYAEETQYF
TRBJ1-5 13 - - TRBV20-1 TGCAGCGTCGGGAGGGGGGTTTATCAGCCCCAGCATTTT CSVGRGVYQPQHF
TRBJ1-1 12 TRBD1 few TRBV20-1 TGCAGTGCCAAAGGGGGCGAAACTGAAGCTTTCTTT CSAKGGETEAFF
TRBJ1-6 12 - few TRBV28 TGTGCCAGCAGCCCCCTTAATTCACCCCTCCACTTT CASSPLNSPLHF
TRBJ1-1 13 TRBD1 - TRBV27 TGTGCCAGTAGGACAGGGGGTCGGACTGAAGCTTTCTTT CASRTGGRTEAFF
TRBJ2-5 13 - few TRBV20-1 TGCAGTGCTAGACAATTCGGCAGAGAGACCCAGTACTTC CSARQFGRETQYF
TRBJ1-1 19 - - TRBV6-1 TGTGCCAGCAGCCCTTCCCCGGGACTTTATGGGGAGCGGAACACTGAAGCTTTCTTT CASSPSPGLYGERNTEAFF
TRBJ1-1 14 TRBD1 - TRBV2 TGTGCCAGCATCATACAGGGGGCGAACACTGAAGCTTTCTTT CASIIQGANTEAFF
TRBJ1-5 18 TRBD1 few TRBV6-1 TGTGCCAGCAGTGGGGGGACAGGGGGCGCAGGGAGCAATCAGCCCCAGCATTTT CASSGGTGGAGSNQPQHF
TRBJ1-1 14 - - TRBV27 TGTGCCAGCAGAACTACAGGGCTTAACACTGAAGCTTTCTTT CASRTTGLNTEAFF
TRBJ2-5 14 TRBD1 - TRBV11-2 TGTGCCACCGGTCCCTTTACAGGGGTAGAGACCCAGTACTTC CATGPFTGVETQYF
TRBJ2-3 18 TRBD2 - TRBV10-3 TGTGCCATCAGTGCCTCTAGCGGGGGGGCCACTGGCACAGATACGCAGTATTTT CAISASSGGATGTDTQYF
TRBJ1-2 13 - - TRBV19 TGTGCCAGTAGTATGCGGGCCCTCTATGGCTACACCTTC CASSMRALYGYTF
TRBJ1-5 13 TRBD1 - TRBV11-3 TGTGCCAGCAGCCAAACAGGGGACCAGCCCCAGCATTTT CASSQTGDQPQHF
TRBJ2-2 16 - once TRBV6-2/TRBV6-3 TGTGCCAGCAGTTACGGGGGGCCCAGGAACACCGGGGAGCTGTTTTTT CASSYGGPRNTGELFF